A single sample is the source of the 30 T cell receptor beta chains below, sequenced in a study of T-cell reconstitution after alpha-beta-depleted transplantation in children. Unique molecular identifiers were incorporated into the prepared TCRbeta library. TCRdb analysed the PCR reads with MiXCR anew, one entry per CDR3 protein. The sample has just under 350,000 distinct CDR3 sequences; about 16% are singletons. The specimen comprised PBMCs, mostly from graft donor cells, sampled 360 days after TCRalphabeta/CD19-depleted stem cell transplant. These receptors were taken from a male patient between 2 and 9 years old who had a stem cell transplant for acute lymphoblastic leukemia, so the T cells may come from the graft donor.

The rearrangement uses TRBV20-1 and TRBJ2-7; 8 bases match TRBD1. Per germline, CDR1 DFQATT and CDR2 SNEGSKA (reference sequence). Germline trimming cut 1 base from V and 6 bases from J; bases unmatched to any gene: 11. This CDR3 has 15 amino acids. CDR3 in DNA: TGCAGTGCTAGAGCAGGGGGCGCTAAGCTGGGCGAGCAGTACTTC. Translation gives CSARAGGAKLGEQYF.

The chain is built from TRBV28 and TRBJ2-7; TRBD2 agrees at 14 bases. CDR1 MDHEN and CDR2 SYDVKM come from the germline V gene. The CDR3 is 17 residues long. The trim removed 4 bases at V and 3 bases at J, leaving 8 bases unmatched. The CDR3 sequence is CASSSPGLAGVDYEQYF. The CDR3, as DNA: TGTGCCAGCAGTTCTCCGGGACTAGCGGGAGTAGACTACGAGCAGTACTTC.

The gene calls are TRBV15 and TRBJ2-3; unclear D gene. Trimming cost V 5 bases and J 1 base, with 10 bases left between them. Germline V gene sequence: CDR1 LNHNV, CDR2 YYDKDF (reference sequence). The CDR3 is made up of 14 amino acids. The CDR3 DNA follows: TGTGCCACCAGCGAAATAGTCGGCACAGATACGCAGTATTTT. Protein product: CATSEIVGTDTQYF.

V gene TRBV6-6 combines with J gene TRBJ1-2; the D is unclear. The CDR3 length is 12 residues. Looked up from germline, CDR1 is MNHNY and CDR2 is SVGAGI (reference sequence). V lost 0 bases, J lost 7 bases, and 6 bases lay in between. For the CDR3, the DNA is TGTGCCAGCAGTTACTCGATCCCTGGCTACACCTTC. Protein: CASSYSIPGYTF.

This chain links TRBV25-1 with TRBJ2-1; TRBD2 might be the D (6 bases). V dropped 3 bases and J dropped 4 bases, with 10 bases sitting between them. The CDR3 is 14 residues long. CDR1 and CDR2 (germline): MGHDK, SYGVNS. CDR3 sequence (DNA): TGTGCCAGCAGTGATCCGCGGGGATACAATGAGCAGTTCTTC. Its protein product is CASSDPRGYNEQFF.

This clonotype was seen a handful of times. The CDR3 sequence: CASSQALADSYEQYF. In DNA form, the CDR3 reads TGCGCCAGCAGCCAAGCACTAGCTGATTCCTACGAGCAGTACTTC. This chain joins TRBV4-1 and TRBJ2-7, with D perhaps matching TRBD2 (6 bases). From germline, CDR1 is MGHRA and CDR2 YSYEKL. This CDR3 region has 15 residues. Trimming cost V 1 base and J 1 base, with 11 bases left between them.

This clonotype appeared a few times. This chain connects TRBV5-5 to TRBJ2-7; TRBD1 agrees at 10 bases. CDR3 length: 14 amino acids. J gave up 2 bases and V 5 bases, and 4 bases lay outside the gene matches. CDR1 and CDR2 (germline): SGHKS, YYEKEE (reference sequence). The CDR3 loop is CASRPGTGAYEQYF. The DNA for the CDR3 is TGTGCCAGCAGGCCCGGGACAGGGGCCTACGAGCAGTACTTC. Drawing the rest from reference TRBV5-5 and TRBJ2-7, the complete variable domain is DAGVTQSPTHLIKTRGQQVTLRCSPISGHKSVSWYQQVLGQGPQFIFQYYEKEERGRGNFPDRFSARQFPNYSSELNVNALLLGDSALYLCASRPGTGAYEQYFGPGTRLTVT.

This clonotype has a handful of counts. The CDR3, as DNA: TGCGCCAGCAGCCCCCTGCCCCTAGCGGGAGGGATCAATGAGCAGTTCTTC. Translation: CASSPLPLAGGINEQFF. The chain is built from TRBV4-1 and TRBJ2-1, with 12 bases lining up with TRBD2. V dropped 4 bases and J dropped 6; count of bases not matched to a gene: 10. The CDR3 sequence is 17 residues long. Germline lookup yields CDR1 MGHRA and CDR2 YSYEKL.

V usage is TRBV12-5 and J usage is TRBJ1-1, with unresolved D. V gave up 0 bases and J gave up 1 base, with 6 bases separating them. CDR3 length equals 14 residues. CDR1 is LGHNT and CDR2 is FRNRAP in the germline V gene. Here the CDR3 reads CASGLVPENTEAFF. As DNA, the CDR3 is TGTGCTAGTGGTTTGGTACCCGAGAACACTGAAGCTTTCTTT.

This clonotype was counted many times. This chain joins TRBV9 and TRBJ2-7, with 7 nucleotides matching TRBD1. The trim removed 4 bases at V and 7 bases at J, leaving 5 bases unmatched. Germline V gene data show CDR1 as SGDLS and CDR2 as YYNGEE. The CDR3 is 12 residues long. The CDR3 nucleotides read TGTGCCAGCAGCCGTTCGACAGGGGAGCAGTACTTC. Protein sequence: CASSRSTGEQYF.

CDR3 sequence (DNA): TGCAGTGCTGGGGCCACTCAAGAGACCCAGTACTTC. It translates to CSAGATQETQYF. The chain is built from TRBV20-1 and TRBJ2-5, with D possibly TRBD1 on 5 matching bases. The germline V and J ends were trimmed by 5 bases and 2 bases, with 9 bases remaining between them. CDR1 DFQATT and CDR2 SNEGSKA come from the germline V gene (reference sequence). The CDR3 runs to 12 residues.

The CDR3 protein is CASSSTETSSYNEQFF. The CDR3 DNA is TGTGCCAGCAGCTCTACCGAGACTAGCTCCTACAATGAGCAGTTCTTC. The chain has TRBV11-3 and TRBJ2-1; D is perhaps TRBD2 (6 bases). There are 16 residues in the CDR3. V gave up 4 bases and J gave up 0 bases, with 13 bases separating them. Germline V CDR1 and CDR2: SGHNT, YENEEA.

This chain links TRBV5-1 with TRBJ2-5, with 7 bases aligning to TRBD1. Germline lookup yields CDR1 SGHRS and CDR2 YFSETQ. There are 14 residues in the CDR3. After removal of 2 bases from V and 2 bases from J, the junction contained 3 bases not matched to a gene. The CDR3 spells CASSLRQGQETQYF. DNA for the CDR3: TGCGCCAGCAGCTTACGACAGGGACAAGAGACCCAGTACTTC.

This clonotype appeared many times. J is TRBJ1-1 and V is TRBV7-2; D gene uncertain. This CDR3 is built from 13 residues. In germline, CDR1 is SGHTA, CDR2 FQGNSA. Between the trimmed V and J ends, which lost 1 base and 5 bases, there was a span of 8 bases. CDR3 coding DNA: TGTGCCAGCAGCTTAGGGTTATGGACTGAAGCTTTCTTT. It codes for CASSLGLWTEAFF.

This clonotype has a handful of counts. This chain uses TRBV15 with TRBJ2-5, with a weak D call TRBD2 (6 bases). Per germline, CDR1 LNHNV and CDR2 YYDKDF (reference sequence). V lost 1 base to trimming and J lost 4 bases, with 13 bases between them. The CDR3 extends over 15 amino acids. In DNA, the CDR3 is TGTGCCACCAGCAGAGCCTGGGACTCCAGAGAGACCCAGTACTTC. Encoded protein: CATSRAWDSRETQYF.

This clonotype has more than one count but fewer than ten. The V gene is TRBV20-1, the J gene TRBJ2-1; a weak D match, TRBD1 (6 bases). CDR3 length: 15 amino acids. The germline V gene has CDR1 DFQATT and CDR2 SNEGSKA (reference sequence). Trimming removed 6 bases at V and 4 bases at J, with 19 bases between. The CDR3 region is CSADMGAFRYNEQFF. In DNA, the CDR3 is TGCAGTGCCGATATGGGGGCCTTCAGGTACAATGAGCAGTTCTTC.

This clonotype was counted only a few times. This sequence joins TRBV4-3 and TRBJ1-3, with D possibly TRBD1 on 5 matching bases. Germline assignment: CDR1 LGHNA and CDR2 YSLEER. This CDR3 spans 15 amino acids. Trimming took off 3 bases at V and 0 bases at J, with 9 bases between the two ends. The CDR3 DNA is TGCGCCAGCAGCCACACAACAGGCTCTGGAAACACCATATATTTT. This gives the protein CASSHTTGSGNTIYF.

V is TRBV7-6 and J is TRBJ2-7; 9 nucleotides align to TRBD2. CDR3 length: 14 amino acids. V gave up 4 bases and J gave up 7 bases; unmatched junction bases: 8. Germline-derived CDR1 and CDR2 are SGHVS and FNYEAQ. Here the CDR3 DNA reads TGTGCCAGCAGCTCCGGGACTAGCTTAAAGGAGCAGTACTTC. Residues: CASSSGTSLKEQYF.

CDR3 amino acids: CASSKLWWTINIQYF. CDR3 DNA: TGTGCCAGCAGCAAATTGTGGTGGACTATCAACATTCAGTACTTC. This chain joins TRBV21-1 and TRBJ2-4; TRBD2 is the table's D call, not checked against the DNA. TRBV21-1 is a pseudogene segment. The length of the CDR3 is 15 residues.

Only a few counts were recorded for this clonotype. The chain is built from TRBV9 and TRBJ2-5; 8 bases line up with TRBD1. V trimming: 4 bases; J trimming: 5 bases; junction bases outside the gene matches: 7. This CDR3 spans 14 amino acids. Germline V gives CDR1 SGDLS, CDR2 YYNGEE. CDR3 DNA sequence: TGTGCCAGCAGCTCCCGGACAGGGATGGAGACCCAGTACTTC. It encodes CASSSRTGMETQYF.

This clonotype was recorded many times. This chain joins TRBV10-3 and TRBJ2-5; possibly TRBD1 for D (5 bases). Trimming stripped 3 bases from V and 1 base from J, with 6 bases between. CDR1 and CDR2 (germline): ENHRY, SYGVKD. The CDR3 totals 13 residues. The CDR3 is CAISDRGQETQYF. CDR3 DNA sequence: TGTGCCATCAGTGATAGGGGCCAAGAGACCCAGTACTTC.

CDR3 residues: CASSQDSSAGVSQRWYF. DNA for the CDR3: TGCGCCAGCAGCCAAGACTCCTCGGCGGGGGTAAGCCAGCGATGGTACTTC. This chain connects TRBV4-1 to TRBJ2-7; 7 bases map to TRBD2. V gave up 0 bases and J gave up 12 bases; unmatched junction bases: 20. The CDR3 has 17 amino acids. Germline V gene sequence: CDR1 MGHRA, CDR2 YSYEKL.

This clonotype was picked up a small number of times. This sequence joins TRBV9 and TRBJ2-3; 7 bases agree with TRBD1. Germline V lookup: CDR1 SGDLS, CDR2 YYNGEE. V lost 4 bases to trimming and J lost 2 bases; unmatched junction nucleotides: 10. The CDR3 length is 16 residues. The CDR3 protein is CASSRMTGKITDTQYF. As DNA, the CDR3 is TGTGCCAGCAGCCGGATGACAGGGAAGATCACAGATACGCAGTATTTT.

The gene calls are TRBV6-5 and TRBJ2-7; D may be TRBD1 (6 bases). CDR3 length: 13 amino acids. V lost 2 bases to trimming and J lost 3 bases, with 8 bases between them. Germline-derived CDR1 and CDR2 are MNHEY and SVGAGI. The chain's CDR3 is CASSYGTNYEQYF. As DNA, the CDR3 is TGTGCCAGCAGTTACGGGACAAACTACGAGCAGTACTTC.

This clonotype was seen at least ten times. This chain joins TRBV11-2 and TRBJ2-5; TRBD2 might be the D (6 bases). Germline CDR1 SGHAT, CDR2 FQNNGV. V was clipped by 1 base and J by 3 bases, with 12 bases between them. The CDR3 contains 15 residues. DNA for the CDR3: TGTGCCAGCAGCTTAGGTGGACTACCGGAAGAGACCCAGTACTTC. The encoded protein is CASSLGGLPEETQYF.

The chain is built from TRBV5-1 and TRBJ2-5, with D tentatively TRBD2 (6 bases). Germline assignment: CDR1 SGHRS and CDR2 YFSETQ. There are 16 residues in the CDR3. Deletions cut 0 bases from V and 4 bases from J, with 16 bases between. The CDR3: CASSLVGGGPGETQYF. DNA for the CDR3: TGCGCCAGCAGCTTGGTCGGGGGAGGCCCGGGAGAGACCCAGTACTTC.

The table lists this clonotype with a few counts. The rearrangement joins TRBV5-1 to TRBJ2-7; tentative D call: TRBD1 (6 bases). The V gene lost 3 bases and the J gene lost 0 bases, with 16 bases spanning the gap. This CDR3 region has 16 residues. Germline-derived CDR1 and CDR2 are SGHRS and YFSETQ. The chain's CDR3 is CASSSLPGTNSYEQYF. DNA for the CDR3: TGCGCCAGCAGCTCATTACCCGGGACAAACTCCTACGAGCAGTACTTC.

The chain joins TRBV11-2 to TRBJ2-1, with 10 bases that match TRBD2. The CDR3 runs to 18 residues. The V gene's germline CDR1 is SGHAT and CDR2 FQNNGV. J lost 4 bases, V lost 5 bases, and 14 bases had no gene match. The CDR3 reads CASSTRPSSGRRYNEQFF. The CDR3 coding sequence is TGTGCCAGCAGCACGCGCCCCAGTAGCGGGAGGCGGTACAATGAGCAGTTCTTC.

Remarks on this clonotype: This may stem from a read error, because a much larger clone lies one nucleotide away. The rearrangement joins TRBV14 to TRBJ2-6; 12 nucleotides align to TRBD2. The ends lost 6 bases at V and 0 bases at J; junction bases unmatched: 9. CDR1 SGHDN and CDR2 FVKESK come from the germline V gene. The CDR3 spans 19 residues. The chain's CDR3 is CASRQTSGSPPSGANVLTF. The CDR3, as DNA: TGTGCCAGCAGACAGACTAGCGGGAGCCCCCCCTCTGGGGCCAACGTCCTGACTTTC.

This clonotype turned up a few times. The chain combines TRBV4-1 with TRBJ2-1; D remains ambiguous. CDR3 length equals 16 residues. The V end was cut by 4 bases, the J end by 0 bases, with 13 bases between. Germline CDR1 and CDR2: MGHRA and YSYEKL. The CDR3 DNA follows: TGCGCCAGCAGCCTAGAGCGCGGCAGCTCCTACAATGAGCAGTTCTTC. Its protein product is CASSLERGSSYNEQFF.